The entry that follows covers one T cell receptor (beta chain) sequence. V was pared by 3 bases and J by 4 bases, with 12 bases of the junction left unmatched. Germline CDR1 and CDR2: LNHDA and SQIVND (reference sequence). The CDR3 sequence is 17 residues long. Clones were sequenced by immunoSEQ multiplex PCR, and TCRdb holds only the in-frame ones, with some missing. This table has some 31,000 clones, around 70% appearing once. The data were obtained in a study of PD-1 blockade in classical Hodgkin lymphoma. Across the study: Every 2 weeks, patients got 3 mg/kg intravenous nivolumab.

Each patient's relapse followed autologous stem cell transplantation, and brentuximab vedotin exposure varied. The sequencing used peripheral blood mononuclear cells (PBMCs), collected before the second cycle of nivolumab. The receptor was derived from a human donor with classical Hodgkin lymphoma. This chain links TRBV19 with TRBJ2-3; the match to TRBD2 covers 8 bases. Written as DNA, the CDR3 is TGTGCCAGTAGTATGGAGGGACTAGACGTGGTTCCAGATACGCAGTATTTT. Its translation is CASSMEGLDVVPDTQYF.